One and the same sample provided the 5 T cell receptor beta chains below, sequenced in a study of T cells in women clearing cervical HPV infection. The table came from immunoSEQ multiplex PCR; TCRdb's copy has only in-frame clones and leaves some out. The table counts about 46,000 clones; less than 40% lies in the top ten. What was sequenced was blood buffy coat. These receptor sequences come from a woman between 18 and 69 years old with a cervical HPV16 infection that either progressed to CIN3+ or cleared (not recorded which).

For this clone: The observed sequence ends 3 residues before the CDR3 terminus, with the missing tail filled in from the germline J gene. The J gene is TRBJ2-2, the V gene TRBV6-2 or TRBV6-3; 7 bases agree with TRBD1. The CDR3 is 11 residues long. Germline CDR1 and CDR2: MNHEY and SVGEGT. CDR3 DNA (partial): TGTGCCAGCAGTCCCAGGGGGAAG. This gives the protein CASSPRGK. The entire CDR3 sequence reads CASSPRGKLFF.

As concerns this clone: The read terminates 3 residues ahead of where the CDR3 ends, so the germline J gene completes it. This chain connects TRBV4-1 to TRBJ1-3; 8 positions agree with TRBD1. Losses at the gene ends were 3 bases for V and 4 bases for J; bases not matched to a gene: 5. This CDR3 is built from 15 residues. Per germline, CDR1 MGHRA and CDR2 YSYEKL. CDR3 bases read: TGCGCCAGCAGCCAGGAGACAGGGGTGGGAAACACC. Residues: CASSQETGVGNT. The complete CDR3 protein is CASSQETGVGNTIYF.

As concerns this clone: The read terminates 3 residues before the CDR3 end, so the remaining end is supplied by the germline J gene. The chain joins TRBV11-3 to TRBJ2-3; 9 positions match TRBD2. CDR1 and CDR2 from the germline V gene are SGHNT and YENEEA. V gave up 4 bases and J gave up 7 bases; unmatched junction bases: 6. The CDR3 sequence is 14 residues long. The CDR3 sequence: CASSSGTSMNTQYF. Partial CDR3 DNA: TGTGCCAGCAGCTCCGGGACTAGCATGAATACG. The full variable domain, rest sourced from reference TRBV11-3 and TRBJ2-3, is EAGVVQSPRYKIIEKKQPVAFWCNPISGHNTLYWYLQNLGQGPELLIRYENEEAVDDSQLPKDRFSAERLKGVDSTLKIQPAELGDSAVYLCASSSGTSMNTQYFGPGTRLTVL.

About this clone: The read stops 3 residues short of the end of the CDR3; the missing end is completed from the germline J gene. The chain recombines TRBV7-2 with TRBJ2-1; D might be TRBD1 (6 bases). V gave up 4 bases and J gave up 4 bases, with 14 bases separating them. The germline V gene encodes CDR1 SGHTA and CDR2 FQGNSA. This CDR3 contains 15 residues. The CDR3 DNA, read in part, is TGTGCCAGCAGCTCCCGAACAGGGCGGTACAATGAG. Its translation: CASSSRTGRYNE. The full-length CDR3 reads as CASSSRTGRYNEQFF.

To note about this clone: The missing CDR3 end, 3 residues past where the read stops, is filled in from the germline J gene. The chain has TRBV29-1 and TRBJ1-3, with 8 positions matching TRBD1. The V and J ends lost 4 bases and 4 bases, in that order; junction bases with no gene match: 6. Germline CDR1 reads SQVTM; CDR2 reads ANQGSEA. The CDR3 is 14 amino acids. CDR3 DNA, as far as it was read: TGCAGCGTTGGGACAGGGTTAAGGGGAAACACC. Amino acids: CSVGTGLRGNT. The whole CDR3 protein reads CSVGTGLRGNTIYF.